The next 18 T cell receptor beta chains were all read from a single sample in a study of blood T cells in healthy people across ages. For the second PCR, which ran for about 6 to 11 cycles, a sample-barcoded 5' primer and a J-beta primer mix were used. TCRdb reprocessed the 5' RACE reads via MiXCR and lists one record per CDR3 protein. The sample lists about a million distinct CDR3 sequences; about two fifths were seen once. The specimen was blood. The receptors originated from a man aged 18 to 35 in good health.

This chain joins TRBV9 and TRBJ1-1; D gene uncertain. This CDR3 comprises 11 residues. The germline V and J ends were trimmed by 3 bases and 10 bases, with 10 bases remaining between them. CDR1 and CDR2 (germline): SGDLS, YYNGEE. CDR3 bases: TGTGCCAGCAGCGGAAAGGATGGAGCTTTCTTT. This encodes CASSGKDGAFF.

The chain is built from TRBV5-1 and TRBJ1-1; 9 bases are a match to TRBD1. V lost 6 bases to trimming and J lost 7 bases; unmatched junction nucleotides: 7. This CDR3 comprises 13 residues. Germline CDR1 reads SGHRS; CDR2 reads YFSETQ. The CDR3 DNA reads TGCGCCAGCAACCCACAGGGGGCCGGTGAAGCTTTCTTT. This sequence encodes CASNPQGAGEAFF.

This clonotype was counted between two and nine times. This chain joins TRBV5-4 and TRBJ2-3; D possibly matches TRBD1 or TRBD2 (6 bases each). In germline, CDR1 is SGHNT, CDR2 YYREEE (reference sequence). With 4 bases removed from V and 0 bases from J, the gap between germline ends came to 12 bases. CDR3 length equals 15 residues. The CDR3, as DNA: TGTGCCAGCAGCGGAGGGGGTACTAGCACAGATACGCAGTATTTT. It specifies CASSGGGTSTDTQYF.

This clonotype occurred a few times. This rearrangement joins TRBV19 to TRBJ2-7; D is unresolved. Germline V gives CDR1 LNHDA, CDR2 SQIVND (reference sequence). Trimming removed 5 bases from V and 0 bases from J, with 11 bases in between. CDR3 length: 14 amino acids. In nucleotides, the CDR3 is TGTGCCAGTAGTGGAGACGGTAGCTCCTACGAGCAGTACTTC. Its translation is CASSGDGSSYEQYF.

The chain joins TRBV20-1 to TRBJ1-1, with 9 bases matching TRBD1. V shed 6 bases, J shed 6 bases, and the junction held 8 bases outside the gene matches. The CDR3 is made up of 13 amino acids. Looked up from germline, CDR1 is DFQATT and CDR2 is SNEGSKA (reference sequence). The CDR3 region is CSAPTGGYAEAFF. In DNA form, the CDR3 reads TGCAGTGCCCCGACAGGGGGATACGCTGAAGCTTTCTTT.

CDR3 nucleotide sequence: TGTGCCATCAGTGTTGAGGCCGATGGTGAGACCCAGTACTTC. Protein sequence: CAISVEADGETQYF. This chain uses TRBV10-3 with TRBJ2-5; D unclear. The CDR3 sequence is 14 residues long. V was trimmed by 4 bases and J by 5 bases, leaving 14 bases between them. Germline assignment: CDR1 ENHRY and CDR2 SYGVKD.

Comment on this clonotype: The junction departs from the called germline gene at one end, perhaps through a read error. The chain has TRBV2 and TRBJ2-2; D unclear. The CDR3 has 15 amino acids. Germline assignment: CDR1 SNHLY and CDR2 FYNNEI. In DNA, the CDR3 is TGCGCCAGCAGTATCAGGACCACCGACACCGGGGAGCTGTTTTTT. This codes for CASSIRTTDTGELFF.

A few counts support this clonotype. In DNA, the CDR3 is TGTGCCAGCAGCTTAACCGGGACAGGCCATGGCTACACCTTC. Residues: CASSLTGTGHGYTF. This chain connects TRBV7-9 to TRBJ1-2; 8 bases map to TRBD1. The CDR3 length is 14 residues. In germline, CDR1 is SEHNR, CDR2 FQNEAQ (reference sequence). With V trimmed by 2 bases and J by 6 bases, 5 bases remained unmatched.

This clonotype came up a few times. This chain joins TRBV5-1 and TRBJ2-3; 12 positions match TRBD2. The CDR3 has 15 residues. In germline, CDR1 is SGHRS, CDR2 YFSETQ. V was clipped by 6 bases and J by 3 bases; unmatched bases: 5. Here the CDR3 DNA reads TGCGCCAGCACCCTAGCGGGGGGGCCAACAGATACGCAGTATTTT. Translated: CASTLAGGPTDTQYF.

This chain joins TRBV29-1 and TRBJ2-7; 8 nucleotides agree with TRBD2. This CDR3 is 14 amino acids long. Germline V CDR1 and CDR2: SQVTM, ANQGSEA. V shed 6 bases and J 3 bases; nucleotides not matched to a gene: 10. The CDR3 DNA is TGCAGCGTCCAGTTGGCGGGGGGTCTCTACGAGCAGTACTTC. It translates to CSVQLAGGLYEQYF.

This chain connects TRBV12-5 to TRBJ2-7, with D perhaps given as TRBD1 or TRBD2 (6 bases each). Germline CDR1 is LGHNT and CDR2 is FRNRAP. The CDR3 extends over 14 amino acids. V was trimmed by 7 bases and J by 2 bases, leaving 15 bases between them. CDR3 loop: CASASGGRTYEQYF. The CDR3 DNA follows: TGTGCTAGTGCCTCCGGGGGCCGAACCTACGAGCAGTACTTC.

This clonotype was seen only a few times. The chain carries TRBV10-3 and TRBJ1-2, with D perhaps TRBD1 (6 bases). V lost 2 bases and J 3 bases, leaving 10 bases between the germline ends. Germline V CDR1 and CDR2: ENHRY, SYGVKD. This CDR3 region has 14 residues. CDR3 nucleotides: TGTGCCATCAGTGAGGTACAGGGAGACTATGGCTACACCTTC. The encoded protein is CAISEVQGDYGYTF.

In nucleotides, the CDR3 is TGTGCCAGCAGTTACCGGCTAGGTCAGAGCACAGATACGCAGTATTTT. Translated, it gives CASSYRLGQSTDTQYF. The chain has TRBV6-2 or TRBV6-3 and TRBJ2-3; D gene uncertain. Trimming cost V 2 bases and J 0 bases, with 12 bases left between them. Germline CDR1 is MNHEY and CDR2 is SVGEGT. CDR3 size: 16 residues.

CDR3 in DNA: TGTGCCAGCAGTGATCCAGCGGGGGGCACCAATACGCAGTATTTT. Protein product: CASSDPAGGTNTQYF. The gene calls are TRBV25-1 and TRBJ2-3; 9 nucleotides agree with TRBD2. The CDR3 runs to 15 residues. The junction had 8 bases not matched to a gene; V was cut back by 3 bases and J by 7 bases. Germline V gene sequence: CDR1 MGHDK, CDR2 SYGVNS.

This clonotype was detected a few times. At one boundary the junction diverges from the germline segment, which might be a read error. This chain uses TRBV12-3 or TRBV12-4 with TRBJ2-6; D gene uncertain. The CDR3 contains 19 residues. CDR3 coding DNA: TGTGCCAGCAGGTTAGCCCGGAGCGTGGACCCCTCTGGGGCCAACGTCCTGACTTTC. Translated, it gives CASRLARSVDPSGANVLTF.

The rearrangement joins TRBV12-3 or TRBV12-4 to TRBJ1-4; a weak D match, TRBD1 (5 bases). V was pared by 3 bases and J by 2 bases, with 13 bases between. The CDR3 is 16 amino acids. DNA for the CDR3: TGTGCCAGCAGTTTTCTCCAGGGTGTGACTAATGAAAAACTGTTTTTT. Its protein product is CASSFLQGVTNEKLFF.

This chain links TRBV25-1 with TRBJ1-6; perhaps TRBD1 as D (5 bases). V lost 7 bases to trimming and J lost 7 bases, with 11 bases between them. CDR3 length equals 13 residues. CDR1 MGHDK and CDR2 SYGVNS come from the germline V gene. DNA of the CDR3: TGTGCCAGCACCGGGACGACGAATTCACCCCTCCACTTT. This encodes CASTGTTNSPLHF.

V gene TRBV11-2 combines with J gene TRBJ2-1; TRBD2 agrees at 11 bases. In germline, CDR1 is SGHAT, CDR2 FQNNGV. The J segment lost 9 bases and the V segment lost 3 bases, leaving 10 bases of the junction unmatched. There are 16 residues in the CDR3. The CDR3 DNA reads as TGTGCCAGCAGCTTTTTCGTAGCGGGGGGGTCGGGTGAGCAGTTCTTC. It specifies CASSFFVAGGSGEQFF.